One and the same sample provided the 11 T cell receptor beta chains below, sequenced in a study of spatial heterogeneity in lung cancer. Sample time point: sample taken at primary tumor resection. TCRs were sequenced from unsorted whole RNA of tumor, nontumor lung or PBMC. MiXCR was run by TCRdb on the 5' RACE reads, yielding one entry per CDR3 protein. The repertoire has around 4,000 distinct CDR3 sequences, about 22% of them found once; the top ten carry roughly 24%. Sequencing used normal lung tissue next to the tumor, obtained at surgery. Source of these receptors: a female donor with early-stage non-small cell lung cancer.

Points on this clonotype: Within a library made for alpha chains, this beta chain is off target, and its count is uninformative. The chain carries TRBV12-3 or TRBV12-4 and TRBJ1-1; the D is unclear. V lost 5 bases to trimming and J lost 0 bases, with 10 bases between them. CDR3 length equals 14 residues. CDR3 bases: TGTGCCAGCAGTAGACCACAGCTGAACACTGAAGCTTTCTTT. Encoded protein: CASSRPQLNTEAFF.

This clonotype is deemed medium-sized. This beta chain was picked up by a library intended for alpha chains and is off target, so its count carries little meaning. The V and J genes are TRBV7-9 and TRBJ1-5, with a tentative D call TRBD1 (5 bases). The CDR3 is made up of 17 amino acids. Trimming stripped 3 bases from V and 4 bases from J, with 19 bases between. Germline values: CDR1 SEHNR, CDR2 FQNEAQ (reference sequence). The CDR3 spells CASSFGGGSDSNQPQHF. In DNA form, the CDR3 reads TGTGCCAGCAGCTTTGGTGGGGGGAGCGACTCGAATCAGCCCCAGCATTTT.

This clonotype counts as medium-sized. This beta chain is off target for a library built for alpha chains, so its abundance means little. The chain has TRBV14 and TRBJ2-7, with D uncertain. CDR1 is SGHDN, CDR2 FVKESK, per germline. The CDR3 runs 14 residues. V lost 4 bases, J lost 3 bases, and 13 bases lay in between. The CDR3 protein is CASSPRRNHYEQYF. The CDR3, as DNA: TGTGCCAGCAGCCCTCGACGGAACCACTACGAGCAGTACTTC.

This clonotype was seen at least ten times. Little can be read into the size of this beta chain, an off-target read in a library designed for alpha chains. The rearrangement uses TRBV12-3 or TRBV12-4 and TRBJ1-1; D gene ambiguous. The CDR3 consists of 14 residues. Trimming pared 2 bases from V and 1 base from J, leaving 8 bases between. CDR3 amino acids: CASSLIAENTEAFF. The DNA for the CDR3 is TGTGCCAGCAGTTTAATCGCAGAGAACACTGAAGCTTTCTTT.

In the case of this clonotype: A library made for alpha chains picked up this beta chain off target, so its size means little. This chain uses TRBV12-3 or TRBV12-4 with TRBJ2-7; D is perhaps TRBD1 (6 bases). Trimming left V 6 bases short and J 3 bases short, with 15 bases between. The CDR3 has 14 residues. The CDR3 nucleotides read TGTGCCAGCAGCCCTACCGGGACAAACTACGAGCAGTACTTC. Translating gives CASSPTGTNYEQYF.

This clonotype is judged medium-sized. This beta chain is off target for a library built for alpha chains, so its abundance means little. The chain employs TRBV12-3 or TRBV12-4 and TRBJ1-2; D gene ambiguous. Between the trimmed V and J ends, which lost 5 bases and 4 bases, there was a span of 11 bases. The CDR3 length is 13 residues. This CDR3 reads CASSPGPTYGYTF. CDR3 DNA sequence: TGTGCCAGCAGTCCCGGACCCACCTATGGCTACACCTTC.

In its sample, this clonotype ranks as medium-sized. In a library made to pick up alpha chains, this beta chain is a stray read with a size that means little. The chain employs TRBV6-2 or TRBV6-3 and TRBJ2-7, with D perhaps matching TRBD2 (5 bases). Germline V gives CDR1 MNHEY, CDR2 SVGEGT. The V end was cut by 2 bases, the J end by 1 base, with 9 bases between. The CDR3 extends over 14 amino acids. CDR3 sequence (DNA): TGTGCCAGCAGTTACCAGAGCGGTTCCTACGAGCAGTACTTC. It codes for CASSYQSGSYEQYF.

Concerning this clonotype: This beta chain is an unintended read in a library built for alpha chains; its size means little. The CDR3 DNA reads TGTGCCAGCAGCTATGACAGGTCCACCGGGGAGCTGTTTTTT. Its protein product is CASSYDRSTGELFF. J is TRBJ2-2 and V is TRBV12-3 or TRBV12-4, with a weak D call TRBD1 (6 bases). V lost 6 bases, J lost 4 bases, and 12 bases lay in between. The CDR3 loop spans 14 amino acids.

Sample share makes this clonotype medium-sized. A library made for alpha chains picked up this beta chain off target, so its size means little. The chain's CDR3 is CASRSTVNTEAFF. CDR3 coding DNA: TGTGCCAGCAGGTCGACAGTCAACACTGAAGCTTTCTTT. The chain couples TRBV2 to TRBJ1-1, with D perhaps matching TRBD1 (5 bases). Trimming pared 6 bases from V and 2 bases from J, leaving 10 bases between. The CDR3 covers 13 residues. The V gene's germline CDR1 is SNHLY and CDR2 FYNNEI.

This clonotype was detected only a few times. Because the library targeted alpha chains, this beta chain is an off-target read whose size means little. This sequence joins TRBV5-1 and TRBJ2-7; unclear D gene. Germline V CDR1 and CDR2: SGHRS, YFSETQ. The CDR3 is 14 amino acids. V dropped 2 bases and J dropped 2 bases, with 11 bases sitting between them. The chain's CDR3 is CASSLQSGPYEQYF. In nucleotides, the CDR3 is TGCGCCAGCAGCTTACAGTCCGGCCCCTACGAGCAGTACTTC.

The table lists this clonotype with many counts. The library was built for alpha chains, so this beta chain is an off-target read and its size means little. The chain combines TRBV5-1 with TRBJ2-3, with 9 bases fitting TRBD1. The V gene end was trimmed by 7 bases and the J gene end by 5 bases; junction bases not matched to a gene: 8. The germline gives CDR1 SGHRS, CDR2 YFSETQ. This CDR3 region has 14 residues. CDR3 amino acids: CASRGQGRGDTQYF. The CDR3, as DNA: TGCGCCAGCCGGGGACAGGGAAGAGGAGATACGCAGTATTTT.